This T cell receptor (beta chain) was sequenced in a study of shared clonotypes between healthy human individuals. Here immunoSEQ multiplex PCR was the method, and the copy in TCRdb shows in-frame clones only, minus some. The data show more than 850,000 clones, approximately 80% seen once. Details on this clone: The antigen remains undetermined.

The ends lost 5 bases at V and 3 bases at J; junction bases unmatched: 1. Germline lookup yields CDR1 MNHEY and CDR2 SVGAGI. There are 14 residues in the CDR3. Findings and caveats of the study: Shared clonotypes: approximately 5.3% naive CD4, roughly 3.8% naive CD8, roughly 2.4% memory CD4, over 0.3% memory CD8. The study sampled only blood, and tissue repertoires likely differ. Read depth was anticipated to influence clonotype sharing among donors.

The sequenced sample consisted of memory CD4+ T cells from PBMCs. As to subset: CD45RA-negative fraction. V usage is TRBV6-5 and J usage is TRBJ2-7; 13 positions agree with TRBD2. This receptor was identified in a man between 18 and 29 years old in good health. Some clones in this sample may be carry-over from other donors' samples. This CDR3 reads CASSGTSGDYEQYF. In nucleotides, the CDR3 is TGTGCCAGCAGTGGGACTAGCGGGGACTACGAGCAGTACTTC.